The entry that follows covers one T cell receptor (beta chain) sequence. Antigen unknown. With 60 Vbeta and 13 Jbeta primers, the PCR was carried out. Only in-frame clones appear in the TCRdb table, and some are missing; sequencing was by immunoSEQ multiplex PCR. Of some 110,000 clones listed, about 70% are singletons. This record comes from a study of cytomegalovirus exposure and HLA in healthy donors. Study conclusions and caveats: Likely technical artifact: a cluster of highly shared sequence variants.

The length of the CDR3 is 16 residues. Germline CDR1 reads PRHDT; CDR2 reads FYEKMQ (reference sequence). The ends lost 4 bases at V and 6 bases at J; junction bases unmatched: 11. Source material: PBMCs. The chain combines TRBV13 with TRBJ2-3; TRBD2 matches at 9 bases. This TCR was sampled from a man aged 30-40 years in good health and CMV-seropositive. CDR3 bases: TGTGCCAGCAGCTCCCGGCTGGCGGGGGGGCCGGATACGCAGTATTTT. It is translated as CASSSRLAGGPDTQYF. The entire variable domain, with the rest obtained from reference TRBV13 and TRBJ2-3, is as follows: AAGVIQSPRHLIKEKRETATLKCYPIPRHDTVYWYQQGPGQDPQFLISFYEKMQSDKGSIPDRFSAQQFSDYHSELNMSSLELGDSALYFCASSSRLAGGPDTQYFGPGTRLTVL.